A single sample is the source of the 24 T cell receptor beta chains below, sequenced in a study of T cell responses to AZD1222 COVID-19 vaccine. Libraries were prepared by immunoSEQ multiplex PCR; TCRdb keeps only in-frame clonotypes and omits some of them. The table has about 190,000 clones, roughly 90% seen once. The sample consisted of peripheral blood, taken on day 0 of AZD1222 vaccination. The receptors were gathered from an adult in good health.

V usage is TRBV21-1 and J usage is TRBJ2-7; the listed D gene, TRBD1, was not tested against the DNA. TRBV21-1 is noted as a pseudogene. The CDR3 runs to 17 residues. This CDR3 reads CASSKKIRDRVTYEQYF. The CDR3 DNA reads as TGTGCCAGCAGCAAAAAGATCCGGGACAGGGTAACCTACGAGCAGTACTTC.

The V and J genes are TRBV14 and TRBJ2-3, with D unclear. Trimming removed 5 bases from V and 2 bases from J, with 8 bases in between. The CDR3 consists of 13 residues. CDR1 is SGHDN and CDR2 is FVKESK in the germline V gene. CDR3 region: CASSRPNTDTQYF. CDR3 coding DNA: TGTGCCAGCAGCAGGCCAAACACAGATACGCAGTATTTT.

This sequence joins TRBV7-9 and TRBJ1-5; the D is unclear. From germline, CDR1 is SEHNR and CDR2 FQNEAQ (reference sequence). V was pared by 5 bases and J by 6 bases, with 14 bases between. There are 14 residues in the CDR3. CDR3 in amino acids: CASSRDVRSQPQHF. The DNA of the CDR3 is TGTGCCAGCAGCCGGGATGTGAGGAGTCAGCCCCAGCATTTT.

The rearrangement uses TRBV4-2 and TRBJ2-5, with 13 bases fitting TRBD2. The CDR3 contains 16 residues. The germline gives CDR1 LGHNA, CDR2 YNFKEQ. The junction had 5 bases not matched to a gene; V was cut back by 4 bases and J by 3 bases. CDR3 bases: TGTGCCAGCAGCCCATGGACTAGCGGGAGAGAAGAGACCCAGTACTTC. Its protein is CASSPWTSGREETQYF.

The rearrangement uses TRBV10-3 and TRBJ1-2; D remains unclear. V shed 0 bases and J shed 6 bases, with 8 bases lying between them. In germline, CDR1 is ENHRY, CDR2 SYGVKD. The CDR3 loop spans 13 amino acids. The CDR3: CAISESASNGYTF. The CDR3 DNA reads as TGTGCCATCAGTGAGTCGGCCAGTAATGGCTACACCTTC.

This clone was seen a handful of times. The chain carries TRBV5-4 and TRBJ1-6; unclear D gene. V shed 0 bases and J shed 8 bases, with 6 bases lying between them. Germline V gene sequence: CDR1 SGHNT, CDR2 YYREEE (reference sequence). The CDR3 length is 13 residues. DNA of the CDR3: TGTGCCAGCAGCTTGGGTGGGTATTCACCCCTCCACTTT. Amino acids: CASSLGGYSPLHF.

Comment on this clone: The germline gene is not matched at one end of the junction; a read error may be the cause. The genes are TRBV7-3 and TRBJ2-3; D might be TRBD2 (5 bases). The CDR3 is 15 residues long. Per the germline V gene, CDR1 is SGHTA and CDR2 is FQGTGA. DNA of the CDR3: TGTGTCAGCAGCTTTATGGCGAGGGCCACAGATACGCAGTATTTT. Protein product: CVSSFMARATDTQYF.

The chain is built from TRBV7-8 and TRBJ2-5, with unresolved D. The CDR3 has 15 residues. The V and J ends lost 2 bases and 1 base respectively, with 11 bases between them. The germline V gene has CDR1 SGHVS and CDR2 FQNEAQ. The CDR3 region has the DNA TGTGCCAGCAGCTTATATCAGACGCTCCAAGAGACCCAGTACTTC. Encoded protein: CASSLYQTLQETQYF.

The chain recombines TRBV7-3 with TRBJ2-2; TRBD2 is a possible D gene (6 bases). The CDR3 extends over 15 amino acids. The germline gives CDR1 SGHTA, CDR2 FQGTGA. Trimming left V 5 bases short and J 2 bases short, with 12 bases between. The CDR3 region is CASSPYGGNTGELFF. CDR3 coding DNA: TGTGCCAGCAGCCCCTACGGGGGAAACACCGGGGAGCTGTTTTTT.

The CDR3 region has the DNA TGTGCCAGCAGTTACACACGAGAGACAGGGTGGACTGAAGCTTTCTTT. Translated: CASSYTRETGWTEAFF. This rearrangement joins TRBV6-5 to TRBJ1-1, with TRBD1 identical over 7 bases. The V gene's germline CDR1 is MNHEY and CDR2 SVGAGI. V lost 2 bases to trimming and J lost 5 bases; unmatched junction nucleotides: 11. The CDR3 length is 16 residues.

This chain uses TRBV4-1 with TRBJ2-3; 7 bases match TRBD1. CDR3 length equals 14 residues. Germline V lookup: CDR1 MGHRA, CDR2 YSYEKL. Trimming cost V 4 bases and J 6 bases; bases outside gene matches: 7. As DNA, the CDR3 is TGCGCCAGCAGCCTACAGGGGCGGGCGGATACGCAGTATTTT. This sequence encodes CASSLQGRADTQYF.

In DNA form, the CDR3 reads TGTGCCAGCCTTCGGGGTATCTGCGGGGTTTCGTACAATGAGCAGTTCTTC. Encoded protein: CASLRGICGVSYNEQFF. The chain recombines TRBV21-1 with TRBJ2-1; the table assigns TRBD2, which was not confirmed against the DNA. TRBV21-1 is termed a pseudogene. The CDR3 is made up of 17 amino acids.

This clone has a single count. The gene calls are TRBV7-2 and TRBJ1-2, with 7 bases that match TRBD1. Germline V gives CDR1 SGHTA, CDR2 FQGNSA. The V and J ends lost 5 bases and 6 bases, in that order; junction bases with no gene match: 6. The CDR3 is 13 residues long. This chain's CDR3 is CASSPRGSHGYTF. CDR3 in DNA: TGTGCCAGCAGCCCCAGGGGGTCCCATGGCTACACCTTC.

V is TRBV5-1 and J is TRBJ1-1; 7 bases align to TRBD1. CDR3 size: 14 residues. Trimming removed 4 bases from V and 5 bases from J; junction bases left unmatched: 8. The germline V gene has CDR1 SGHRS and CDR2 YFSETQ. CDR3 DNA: TGCGCCAGCAGCCACGGGACAGCCCGAACTGAAGCTTTCTTT. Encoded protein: CASSHGTARTEAFF.

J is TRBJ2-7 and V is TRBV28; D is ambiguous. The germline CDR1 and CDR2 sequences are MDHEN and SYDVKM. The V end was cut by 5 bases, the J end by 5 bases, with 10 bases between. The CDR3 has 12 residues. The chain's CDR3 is CASSLTRNEQYF. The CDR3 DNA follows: TGTGCCAGCAGTCTGACCCGGAACGAGCAGTACTTC.

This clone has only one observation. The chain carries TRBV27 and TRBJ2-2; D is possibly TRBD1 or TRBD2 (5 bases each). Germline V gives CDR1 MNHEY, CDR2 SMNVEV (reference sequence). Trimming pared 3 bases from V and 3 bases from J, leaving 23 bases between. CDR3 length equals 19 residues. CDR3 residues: CASSFLPPGAGGDTGELFF. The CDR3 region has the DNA TGTGCCAGCAGTTTTCTTCCCCCTGGGGCTGGGGGAGACACCGGGGAGCTGTTTTTT.

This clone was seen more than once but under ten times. The CDR3 loop reads CASSYSPDYYGYTF. Here the CDR3 DNA reads TGTGCCAGCAGTTACTCCCCGGACTACTATGGCTACACCTTC. The chain links TRBV6-5 to TRBJ1-2; D is uncertain. The CDR3 extends over 14 amino acids. The ends were cut back, 0 bases at V and 3 bases at J, with 8 bases in the middle. Per the germline V gene, CDR1 is MNHEY and CDR2 is SVGAGI.

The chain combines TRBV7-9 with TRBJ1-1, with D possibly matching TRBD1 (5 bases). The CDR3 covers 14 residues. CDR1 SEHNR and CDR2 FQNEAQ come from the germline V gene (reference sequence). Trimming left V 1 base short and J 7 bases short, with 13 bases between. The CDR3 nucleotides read TGTGCCAGCAGCTTAGTCCCGGGACGTGGTGAAGCTTTCTTT. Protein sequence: CASSLVPGRGEAFF. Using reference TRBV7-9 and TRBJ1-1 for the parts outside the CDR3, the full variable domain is DTGVSQNPRHKITKRGQNVTFRCDPISEHNRLYWYRQTLGQGPEFLTYFQNEAQLEKSRLLSDRFSAERPKGSFSTLEIQRTEQGDSAMYLCASSLVPGRGEAFFGQGTRLTVV.

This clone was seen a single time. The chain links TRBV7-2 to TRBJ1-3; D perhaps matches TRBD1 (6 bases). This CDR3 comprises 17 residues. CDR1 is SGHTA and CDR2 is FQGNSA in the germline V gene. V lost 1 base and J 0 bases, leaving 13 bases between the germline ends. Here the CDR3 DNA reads TGTGCCAGCAGCTTAGTTCCGACAGGAAACTCTGGAAACACCATATATTTT. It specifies CASSLVPTGNSGNTIYF.

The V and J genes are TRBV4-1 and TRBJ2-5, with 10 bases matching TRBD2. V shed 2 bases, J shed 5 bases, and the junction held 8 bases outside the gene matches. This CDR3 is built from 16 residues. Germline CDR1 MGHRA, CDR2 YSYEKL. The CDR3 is CASSQPLLAGRETQYF. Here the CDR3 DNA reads TGCGCCAGCAGCCAACCTCTACTAGCGGGGAGGGAGACCCAGTACTTC.

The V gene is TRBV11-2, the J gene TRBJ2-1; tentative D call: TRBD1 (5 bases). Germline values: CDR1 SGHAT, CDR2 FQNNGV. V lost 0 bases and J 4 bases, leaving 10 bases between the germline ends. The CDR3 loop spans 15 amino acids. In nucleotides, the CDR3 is TGTGCCAGCAGCTTAGATCTCCAGGGTTACAATGAGCAGTTCTTC. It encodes CASSLDLQGYNEQFF.

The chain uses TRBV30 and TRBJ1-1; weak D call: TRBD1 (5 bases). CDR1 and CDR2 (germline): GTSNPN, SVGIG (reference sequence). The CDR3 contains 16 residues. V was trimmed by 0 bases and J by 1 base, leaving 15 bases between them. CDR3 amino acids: CAWSVIGRGGNTEAFF. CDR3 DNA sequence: TGTGCCTGGAGTGTAATTGGACGGGGGGGGAACACTGAAGCTTTCTTT.

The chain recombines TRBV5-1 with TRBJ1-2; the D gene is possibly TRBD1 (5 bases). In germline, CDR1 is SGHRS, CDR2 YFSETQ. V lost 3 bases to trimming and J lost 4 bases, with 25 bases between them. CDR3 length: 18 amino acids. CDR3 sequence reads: CASSSGVEWGISGYGYTF. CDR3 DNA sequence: TGCGCCAGCAGCTCGGGGGTAGAGTGGGGAATCTCCGGCTATGGCTACACCTTC.

CDR3 sequence: CASSEVWGTYEQYF. The CDR3 region has the DNA TGTGCCAGCAGTGAAGTCTGGGGGACTTACGAGCAGTACTTC. The chain couples TRBV2 to TRBJ2-7; D perhaps matches TRBD2 (6 bases). Per the germline V gene, CDR1 is SNHLY and CDR2 is FYNNEI. The CDR3 contains 14 residues. The germline V and J ends were trimmed by 1 base and 4 bases, with 11 bases remaining between them. The full variable domain, completed using reference TRBV2 and TRBJ2-7, is EPEVTQTPSHQVTQMGQEVILRCVPISNHLYFYWYRQILGQKVEFLVSFYNNEISEKSEIFDDQFSVERPDGSNFTLKIRSTKLEDSAMYFCASSEVWGTYEQYFGPGTRLTVT.